This T cell receptor (beta chain) is drawn from a study of T-cell reconstitution after alpha-beta-depleted transplantation in children (dated by TCRdb to about 2016). A note on the overall study: Using TCR repertoire profiling, the study quantitatively followed how T-cell immune reconstitution unfolded in children after TCRalphabeta/CD19-depleted allogeneic hematopoietic cell transplantation. Study-wide conclusions, independent of this receptor: Over the following months the frequencies of hyperexpanded clones went down, and after one year T-cell counts and TCRbeta diversity were mostly credited to newly produced T cells. In some patients, the high TCRbeta diversity seen at day 60 was put down to recipient T cells and intrathymic progenitors that had survived conditioning. About two months after transplant, the apparently early recovery of alphabetaT-cell counts reportedly depended on just several hundred clones that had expanded rapidly and came from non-depleted graft cells.

CDR1 SGHRS and CDR2 YFSETQ are derived from the germline V gene. V sheds 3 bases and J sheds 4 bases, leaving 11 bases between their ends. The CDR3 goes from the cysteine to the phenylalanine over 13 residues. This entry keeps only the CDR3 DNA: 39 bases, framed from base 1. The sample's time point label, in plain terms: day 60 (about 2 months) after transplantation. In the paper's terms, the treatment or condition label means: allogeneic hematopoietic cell transplantation with graft depleted of TCRalphabeta T cells and CD19 B cells. TCRalphabeta/CD19-depleted allogeneic hematopoietic cell grafts were given to the transplant recipients, all of whom were children. Turning to this clonotype: Its specific antigen is unknown. A read error may explain this, as a much larger clone is one base away.

The library was built by means of PCR. Sequencing relied on an Illumina HiSeq 2500. TCR library preparation used molecular barcoding, with unique molecular identifiers applied to normalize quantification of the TCRbeta repertoire. The raw public data were reprocessed by TCRdb itself: fastp quality trimming at Q25, MiXCR clonotype calling, in-frame beta chains only. Rows are unified per CDR3 protein, each entry keeping the most common DNA and genes. This sample lists approximately 32,000 distinct CDR3 sequences; under 8% were detected once. Of the sample, 27% is held by the ten largest clones. Recombination joined TRBV5-1 with TRBJ2-7, and possibly TRBD2, on 6 matching bases. The sequence derives from a child less than two years old who had a stem cell transplant for acute myeloid leukemia, so the T cells may come from the graft donor. The sample here was peripheral blood, taken 60 days after TCRalphabeta/CD19-depleted stem cell transplant. The nucleotide sequence is TGCGCCAGCAGCTCGGGACTGAAATACGAGCAGTACTTC. This translates into CASSSGLKYEQYF.